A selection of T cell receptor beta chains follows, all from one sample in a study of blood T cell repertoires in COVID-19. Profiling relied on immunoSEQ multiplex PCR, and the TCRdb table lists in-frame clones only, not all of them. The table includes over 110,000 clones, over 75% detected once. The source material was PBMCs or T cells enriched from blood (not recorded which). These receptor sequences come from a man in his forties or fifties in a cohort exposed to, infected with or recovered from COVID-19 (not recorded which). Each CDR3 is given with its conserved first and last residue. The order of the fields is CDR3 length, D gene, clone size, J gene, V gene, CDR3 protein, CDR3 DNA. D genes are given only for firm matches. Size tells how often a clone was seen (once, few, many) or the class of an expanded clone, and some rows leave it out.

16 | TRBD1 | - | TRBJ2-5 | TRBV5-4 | CASSLGGQGARETQYF | TGTGCCAGCAGCTTGGGCGGACAGGGGGCGCGGGAGACCCAGTACTTC
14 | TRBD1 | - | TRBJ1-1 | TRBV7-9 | CASSSRTGNTEAFF | TGTGCCAGCAGCTCCCGGACAGGGAATACTGAAGCTTTCTTT
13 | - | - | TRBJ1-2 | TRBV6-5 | CASRNPTGYGYTF | TGTGCCAGCAGAAATCCCACGGGCTATGGCTACACCTTC
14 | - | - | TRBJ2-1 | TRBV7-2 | CASTPGLGFGEQFF | TGTGCCAGCACCCCGGGACTGGGGTTCGGGGAGCAGTTCTTC
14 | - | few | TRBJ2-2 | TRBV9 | CASSKDLNTGELFF | TGTGCCAGCAGCAAGGACTTGAACACCGGGGAGCTGTTTTTT
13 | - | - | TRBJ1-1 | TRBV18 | CASSPPSGLEAFF | TGTGCCAGCTCACCACCGTCAGGGCTAGAAGCTTTCTTT
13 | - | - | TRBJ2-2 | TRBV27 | CASSSSSSGELFF | TGTGCCAGCAGTTCCTCTAGCAGCGGGGAGCTGTTTTTT
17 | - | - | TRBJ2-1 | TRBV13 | CASSRQAAGPSIDEQFF | TGTGCCAGCAGCCGACAGGCGGCGGGCCCTTCGATAGATGAGCAGTTCTTC
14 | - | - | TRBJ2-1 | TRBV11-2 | CASSLDPRRNEQFF | TGTGCCAGCAGCTTAGATCCACGGAGAAATGAGCAGTTCTTC
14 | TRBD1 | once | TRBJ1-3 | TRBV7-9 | CAGDRAFSGNTIYF | TGTGCCGGAGACAGGGCGTTCTCTGGAAACACCATATATTTT
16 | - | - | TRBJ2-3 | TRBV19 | CASSIPGTLSGDTQYF | TGTGCCAGTAGTATCCCCGGGACTCTCTCCGGGGATACGCAGTATTTT
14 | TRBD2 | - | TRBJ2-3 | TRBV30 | CACRLAGSTDTQYF | TGTGCCTGCCGACTAGCGGGGAGCACAGATACGCAGTATTTT
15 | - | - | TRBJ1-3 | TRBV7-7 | CASSLDLSSGNTIYF | TGTGCCAGCAGCTTAGATTTGAGCTCTGGAAACACCATATATTTT
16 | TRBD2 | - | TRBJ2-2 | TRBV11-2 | CASTVSPSGNTGELFF | TGTGCCAGCACCGTGTCCCCTAGCGGGAACACCGGGGAGCTGTTTTTT
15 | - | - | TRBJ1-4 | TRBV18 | CASSPQGFTNEKLFF | TGTGCCAGCTCACCGCAGGGATTCACTAATGAAAAACTGTTTTTT
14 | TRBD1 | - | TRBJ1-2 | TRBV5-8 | CASKGQGRNYGYTF | TGTGCCAGCAAAGGACAGGGCAGGAACTATGGCTACACCTTC
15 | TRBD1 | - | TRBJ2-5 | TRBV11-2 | CASSPGTGGGETQYF | TGTGCCAGCAGTCCCGGGACAGGGGGCGGAGAGACCCAGTACTTC
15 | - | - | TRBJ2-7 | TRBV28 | CASSFSGLASYEQYF | TGTGCCAGCAGTTTTTCCGGCCTAGCGTCCTACGAGCAGTACTTC
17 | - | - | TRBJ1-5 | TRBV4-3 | CASSQDPPGIVNQPQHF | TGCGCCAGCAGCCAAGATCCGCCCGGTATTGTCAATCAGCCCCAGCATTTT
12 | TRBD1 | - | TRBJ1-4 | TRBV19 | CATGQRFEKLFF | TGTGCCACGGGACAGCGCTTTGAAAAACTGTTTTTT
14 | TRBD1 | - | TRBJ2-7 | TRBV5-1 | CASSTGTGNYEQYF | TGCGCCAGCAGCACCGGGACAGGGAACTACGAGCAGTACTTC
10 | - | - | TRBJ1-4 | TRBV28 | CAIPSEKLFF | TGTGCCATTCCGTCGGAAAAACTGTTTTTT
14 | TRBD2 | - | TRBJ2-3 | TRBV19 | CASTKGGGTDTQYF | TGTGCCAGTACAAAGGGAGGGGGCACAGATACGCAGTATTTT